This TCR beta chain stems from a study of CD8 T cells in ankylosing spondylitis. Study conclusions and caveats: Peripheral blood held disease-linked clones only at relatively low frequency, and these were CD8+.

Germline V CDR1 and CDR2: MNHEY, SVGAGI. The CDR3 extends over 16 amino acids. Trimming took off 0 bases at V and 0 bases at J, with 12 bases between the two ends. MiXCR, applied by TCRdb to the 5' RACE reads, yields one record per CDR3 protein. The sample records 230,000 or so distinct CDR3 sequences, 18% being singletons. This clonotype was picked up a small number of times. Its antigen is currently unknown. The sequenced material came from blood, either unsorted or a sorted T cell fraction (not recorded which). The sequence came from a male donor with ankylosing spondylitis or in good health (not recorded which). J is TRBJ2-7 and V is TRBV6-5; tentative D call: TRBD2 (5 bases). The CDR3 region has the DNA TGTGCCAGCAGTTACTCGATTGACGGGAACTCCTACGAGCAGTACTTC. Its protein product is CASSYSIDGNSYEQYF.